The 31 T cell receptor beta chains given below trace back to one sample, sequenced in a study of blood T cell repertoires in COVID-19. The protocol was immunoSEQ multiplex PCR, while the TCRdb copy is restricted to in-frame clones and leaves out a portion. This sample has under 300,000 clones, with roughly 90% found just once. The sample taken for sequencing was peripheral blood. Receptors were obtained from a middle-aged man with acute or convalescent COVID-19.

CDR3 sequence (DNA): TGTGCCAGCAGCATCCCTCGGGGGGGCAACACTGAAGCTTTCTTT. Protein product: CASSIPRGGNTEAFF. The J gene is TRBJ1-1, the V gene TRBV6-2 or TRBV6-3; tentative D call: TRBD1 (6 bases). The CDR3 consists of 15 residues. The ends were cut back, 6 bases at V and 2 bases at J, with 16 bases in the middle. Germline assignment: CDR1 MNHEY and CDR2 SVGEGT.

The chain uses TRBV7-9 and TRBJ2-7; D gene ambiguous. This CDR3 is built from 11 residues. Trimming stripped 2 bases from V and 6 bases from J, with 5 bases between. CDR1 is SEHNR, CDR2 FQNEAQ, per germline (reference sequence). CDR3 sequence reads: CASSLRGEQYF. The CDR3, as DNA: TGTGCCAGCAGCTTAAGAGGCGAGCAGTACTTC.

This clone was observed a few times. CDR3 protein: CASPYRDSNYGYTF. As DNA, the CDR3 is TGTGCCAGCCCATACAGGGATTCTAACTATGGCTACACCTTC. The chain has TRBV6-4 and TRBJ1-2; the D gene is possibly TRBD1 (6 bases). The CDR3 totals 14 residues. The V end was cut by 8 bases, the J end by 0 bases, with 13 bases between. Germline CDR1 reads MRHNA; CDR2 reads SNTAGT.

The CDR3 bases are TGTGCCAGCAGGGCTGGCCCCACCGGGGAGCTGTTTTTT. It yields the protein CASRAGPTGELFF. The chain joins TRBV2 to TRBJ2-2; D call uncertain. Deletions cut 6 bases from V and 4 bases from J, with 9 bases between. This CDR3 has 13 residues. Germline loops: CDR1 SNHLY, CDR2 FYNNEI.

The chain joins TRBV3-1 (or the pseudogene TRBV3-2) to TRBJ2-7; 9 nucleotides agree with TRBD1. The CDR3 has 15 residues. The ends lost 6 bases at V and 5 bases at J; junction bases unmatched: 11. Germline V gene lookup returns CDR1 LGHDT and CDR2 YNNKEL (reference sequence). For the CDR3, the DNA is TGTGCCAGCAGGGCCCTTTGGGACAGGGACCACGAGCAGTACTTC. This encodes CASRALWDRDHEQYF.

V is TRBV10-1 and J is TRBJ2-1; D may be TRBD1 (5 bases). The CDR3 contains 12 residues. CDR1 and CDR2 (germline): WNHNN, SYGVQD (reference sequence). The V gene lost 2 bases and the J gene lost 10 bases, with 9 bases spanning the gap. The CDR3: CASSELGVEQFF. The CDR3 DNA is TGCGCCAGCAGTGAGCTAGGGGTAGAGCAGTTCTTC.

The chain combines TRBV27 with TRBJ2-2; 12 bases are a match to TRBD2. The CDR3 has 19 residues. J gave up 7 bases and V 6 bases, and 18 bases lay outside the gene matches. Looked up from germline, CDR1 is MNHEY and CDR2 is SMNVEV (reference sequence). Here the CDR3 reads CASSFLATSGGSLGGELFF. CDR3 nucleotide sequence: TGTGCCAGCAGCTTTTTGGCGACTAGCGGGGGCTCTCTCGGCGGGGAGCTGTTTTTT.

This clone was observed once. The CDR3 DNA is TGTGCCAGCAGCTACTTAGCGGGGGGGCAAGGAGATACGCAGTATTTT. It specifies CASSYLAGGQGDTQYF. This sequence joins TRBV5-4 and TRBJ2-3, with 11 bases aligning to TRBD2. V gave up 3 bases and J gave up 5 bases; unmatched junction bases: 8. Germline lookup yields CDR1 SGHNT and CDR2 YYREEE (reference sequence). The CDR3 sequence is 16 residues long.

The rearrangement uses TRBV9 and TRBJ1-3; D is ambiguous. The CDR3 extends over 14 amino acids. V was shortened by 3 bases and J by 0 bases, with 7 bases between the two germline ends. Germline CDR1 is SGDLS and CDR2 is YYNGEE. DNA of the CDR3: TGTGCCAGCAGCGACTTAATCTCTGGAAACACCATATATTTT. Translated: CASSDLISGNTIYF. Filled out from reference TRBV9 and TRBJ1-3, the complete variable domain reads DSGVTQTPKHLITATGQRVTLRCSPRSGDLSVYWYQQSLDQGLQFLIQYYNGEERAKGNILERFSAQQFPDLHSELNLSSLELGDSALYFCASSDLISGNTIYFGEGSWLTVV.

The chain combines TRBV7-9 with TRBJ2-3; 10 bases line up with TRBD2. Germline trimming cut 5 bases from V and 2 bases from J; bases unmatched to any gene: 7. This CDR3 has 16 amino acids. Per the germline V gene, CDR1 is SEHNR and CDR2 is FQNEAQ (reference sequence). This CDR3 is CASSPRAGGPTDTQYF. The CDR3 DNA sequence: TGTGCCAGCAGCCCCCGAGCGGGGGGGCCCACAGATACGCAGTATTTT. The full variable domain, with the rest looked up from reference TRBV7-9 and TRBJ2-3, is DTGVSQNPRHKITKRGQNVTFRCDPISEHNRLYWYRQTLGQGPEFLTYFQNEAQLEKSRLLSDRFSAERPKGSFSTLEIQRTEQGDSAMYLCASSPRAGGPTDTQYFGPGTRLTVL.

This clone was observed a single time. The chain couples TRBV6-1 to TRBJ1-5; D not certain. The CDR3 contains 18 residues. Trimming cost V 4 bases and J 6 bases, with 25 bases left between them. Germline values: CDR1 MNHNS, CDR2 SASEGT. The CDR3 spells CASSGFPKKEISGQPQHF. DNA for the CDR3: TGTGCCAGCAGTGGGTTCCCTAAGAAAGAAATCTCGGGTCAGCCCCAGCATTTT.

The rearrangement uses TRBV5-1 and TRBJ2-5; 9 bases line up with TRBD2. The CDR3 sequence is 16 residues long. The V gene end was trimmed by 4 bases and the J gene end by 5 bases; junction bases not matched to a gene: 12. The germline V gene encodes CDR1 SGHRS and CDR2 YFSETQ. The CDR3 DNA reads TGCGCCAGCAGCGGCGCGACTAGCGGAAGAGGGGAGACCCAGTACTTC. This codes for CASSGATSGRGETQYF.

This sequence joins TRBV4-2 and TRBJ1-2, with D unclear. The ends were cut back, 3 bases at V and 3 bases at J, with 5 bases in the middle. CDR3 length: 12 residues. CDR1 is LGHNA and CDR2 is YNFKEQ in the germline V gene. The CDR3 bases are TGTGCCAGCAGCCATTATGACTATGGCTACACCTTC. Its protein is CASSHYDYGYTF.

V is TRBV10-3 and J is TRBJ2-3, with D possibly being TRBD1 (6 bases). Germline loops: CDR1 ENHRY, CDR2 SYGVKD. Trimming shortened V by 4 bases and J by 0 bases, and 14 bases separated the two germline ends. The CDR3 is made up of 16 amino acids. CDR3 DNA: TGTGCCATCAGTGCTGTCGGGACAACTAGCACAGATACGCAGTATTTT. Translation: CAISAVGTTSTDTQYF.

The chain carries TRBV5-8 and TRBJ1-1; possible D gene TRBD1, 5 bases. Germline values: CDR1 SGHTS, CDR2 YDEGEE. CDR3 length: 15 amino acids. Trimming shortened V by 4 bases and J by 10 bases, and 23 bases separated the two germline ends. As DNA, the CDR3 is TGTGCCAGCAGCCCGAGCGGGCGGCCCACGGGGGTAGCTTTCTTT. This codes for CASSPSGRPTGVAFF.

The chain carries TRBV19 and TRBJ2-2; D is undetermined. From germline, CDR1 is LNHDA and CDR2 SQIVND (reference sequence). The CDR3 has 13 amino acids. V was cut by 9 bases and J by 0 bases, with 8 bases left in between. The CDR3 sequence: CARFLANTGELFF. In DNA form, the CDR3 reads TGTGCCAGGTTCCTCGCGAACACCGGGGAGCTGTTTTTT.

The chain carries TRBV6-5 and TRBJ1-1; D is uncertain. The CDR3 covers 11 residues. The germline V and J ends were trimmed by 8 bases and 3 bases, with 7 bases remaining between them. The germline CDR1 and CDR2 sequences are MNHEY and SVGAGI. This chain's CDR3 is CASGQDTEAFF. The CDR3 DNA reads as TGTGCCAGCGGGCAGGACACTGAAGCTTTCTTT.

The CDR3 protein is CASSGATDTQYF. CDR3 DNA: TGTGCCAGCAGCGGGGCCACAGATACGCAGTATTTT. The chain has TRBV3-1 (or the pseudogene TRBV3-2) and TRBJ2-3, with TRBD1 as a possible D gene (5 bases). Trimming cost V 5 bases and J 2 bases, with 5 bases left between them. Germline V gives CDR1 LGHDT, CDR2 YNNKEL (reference sequence). The CDR3 is 12 residues long.

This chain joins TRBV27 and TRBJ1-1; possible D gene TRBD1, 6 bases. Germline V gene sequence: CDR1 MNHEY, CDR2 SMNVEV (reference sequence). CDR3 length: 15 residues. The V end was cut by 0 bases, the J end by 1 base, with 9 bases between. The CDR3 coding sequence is TGTGCCAGCAGTTTATCGGGACAAAGGAACACTGAAGCTTTCTTT. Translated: CASSLSGQRNTEAFF.

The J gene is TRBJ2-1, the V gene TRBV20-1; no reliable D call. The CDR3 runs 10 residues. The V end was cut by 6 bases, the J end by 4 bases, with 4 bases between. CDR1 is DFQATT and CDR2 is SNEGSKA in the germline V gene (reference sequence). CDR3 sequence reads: CSARYNEQFF. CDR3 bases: TGCAGTGCCCGTTACAATGAGCAGTTCTTC.

The CDR3 region has the DNA TGCAGCGGTGACAGAGACTTCTATGGCTACACCTTC. This translates into CSGDRDFYGYTF. The rearrangement links TRBV29-1 to TRBJ1-2; maybe TRBD1 (5 bases). The CDR3 loop spans 12 amino acids. V was shortened by 7 bases and J by 4 bases, with 13 bases between the two germline ends. The germline V gene encodes CDR1 SQVTM and CDR2 ANQGSEA.

The CDR3 here is CASSLDIGGGARTDTQYF. The CDR3, as DNA: TGTGCCAGCAGCTTGGATATTGGCGGGGGGGCTCGGACAGATACGCAGTATTTT. The rearrangement uses TRBV5-5 and TRBJ2-3, with 9 bases that match TRBD2. Unmatched junction bases numbered 11, after V lost 0 bases and J lost 3 bases. Germline values: CDR1 SGHKS, CDR2 YYEKEE (reference sequence). The length of the CDR3 is 18 residues. The whole variable domain, remainder taken from reference TRBV5-5 and TRBJ2-3, is DAGVTQSPTHLIKTRGQQVTLRCSPISGHKSVSWYQQVLGQGPQFIFQYYEKEERGRGNFPDRFSARQFPNYSSELNVNALLLGDSALYLCASSLDIGGGARTDTQYFGPGTRLTVL.

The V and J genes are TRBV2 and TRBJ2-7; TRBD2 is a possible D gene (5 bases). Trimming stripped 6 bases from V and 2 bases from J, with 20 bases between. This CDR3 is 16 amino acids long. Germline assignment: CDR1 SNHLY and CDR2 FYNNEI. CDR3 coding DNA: TGTGCCAGCAGGGCGTTTAGGTCGGCGGGCACCTACGAGCAGTACTTC. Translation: CASRAFRSAGTYEQYF. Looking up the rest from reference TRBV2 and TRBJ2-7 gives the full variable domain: EPEVTQTPSHQVTQMGQEVILRCVPISNHLYFYWYRQILGQKVEFLVSFYNNEISEKSEIFDDQFSVERPDGSNFTLKIRSTKLEDSAMYFCASRAFRSAGTYEQYFGPGTRLTVT.

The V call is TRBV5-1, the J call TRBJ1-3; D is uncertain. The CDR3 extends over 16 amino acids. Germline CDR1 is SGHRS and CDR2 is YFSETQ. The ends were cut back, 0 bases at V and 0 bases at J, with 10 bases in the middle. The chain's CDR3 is CASSLGTAISGNTIYF. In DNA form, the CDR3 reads TGCGCCAGCAGCTTGGGGACTGCCATCTCTGGAAACACCATATATTTT.

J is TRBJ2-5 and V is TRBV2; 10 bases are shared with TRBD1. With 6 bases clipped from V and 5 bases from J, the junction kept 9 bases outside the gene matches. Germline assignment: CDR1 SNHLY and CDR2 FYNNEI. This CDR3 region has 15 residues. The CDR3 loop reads CASRETGGAGETQYF. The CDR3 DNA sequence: TGTGCCAGCAGGGAGACAGGGGGCGCGGGGGAGACCCAGTACTTC.

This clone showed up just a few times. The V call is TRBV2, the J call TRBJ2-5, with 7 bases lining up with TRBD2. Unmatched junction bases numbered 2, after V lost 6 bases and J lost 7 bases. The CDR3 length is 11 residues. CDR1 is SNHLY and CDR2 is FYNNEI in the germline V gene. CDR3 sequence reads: CASRGGLTQYF. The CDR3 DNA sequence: TGTGCCAGCAGGGGAGGGTTGACCCAGTACTTC. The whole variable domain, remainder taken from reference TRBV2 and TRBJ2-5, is EPEVTQTPSHQVTQMGQEVILRCVPISNHLYFYWYRQILGQKVEFLVSFYNNEISEKSEIFDDQFSVERPDGSNFTLKIRSTKLEDSAMYFCASRGGLTQYFGPGTRLLVL.

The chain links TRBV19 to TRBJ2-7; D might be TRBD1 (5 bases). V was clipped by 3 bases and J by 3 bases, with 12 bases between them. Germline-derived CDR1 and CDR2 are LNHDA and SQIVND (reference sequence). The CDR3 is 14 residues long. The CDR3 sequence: CASSIRQGFYEQYF. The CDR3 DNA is TGTGCCAGTAGTATTCGGCAGGGATTCTACGAGCAGTACTTC.

Here the CDR3 DNA reads TGTGCCAGCAGCCCGCGGACAGGGGGTAATGAAAAACTGTTTTTT. Protein sequence: CASSPRTGGNEKLFF. The chain combines TRBV7-9 with TRBJ1-4; 10 bases fit TRBD1. The CDR3 length is 15 residues. The germline V gene has CDR1 SEHNR and CDR2 FQNEAQ (reference sequence). V lost 5 bases and J lost 4; bases outside the gene matches: 4.

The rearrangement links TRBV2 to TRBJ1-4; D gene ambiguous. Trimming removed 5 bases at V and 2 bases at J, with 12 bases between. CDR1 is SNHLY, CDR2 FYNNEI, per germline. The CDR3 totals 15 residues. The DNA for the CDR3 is TGTGCCAGCAGTTATCAGGCGGGGACTAATGAAAAACTGTTTTTT. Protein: CASSYQAGTNEKLFF. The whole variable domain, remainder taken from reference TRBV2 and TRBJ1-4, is EPEVTQTPSHQVTQMGQEVILRCVPISNHLYFYWYRQILGQKVEFLVSFYNNEISEKSEIFDDQFSVERPDGSNFTLKIRSTKLEDSAMYFCASSYQAGTNEKLFFGSGTQLSVL.

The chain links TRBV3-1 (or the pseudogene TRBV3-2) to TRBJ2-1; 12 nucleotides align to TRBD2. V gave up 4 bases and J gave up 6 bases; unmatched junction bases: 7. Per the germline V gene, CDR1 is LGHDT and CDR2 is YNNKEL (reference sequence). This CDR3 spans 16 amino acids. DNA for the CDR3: TGTGCCAGCAGCCGGGCGGGACTAGCGGGCGCCAATGAGCAGTTCTTC. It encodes CASSRAGLAGANEQFF.

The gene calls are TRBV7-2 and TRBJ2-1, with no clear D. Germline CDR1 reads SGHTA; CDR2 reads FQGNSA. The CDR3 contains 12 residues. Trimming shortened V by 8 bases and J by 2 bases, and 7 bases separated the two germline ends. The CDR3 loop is CASGQAYNEQFF. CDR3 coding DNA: TGTGCCAGCGGGCAGGCCTACAATGAGCAGTTCTTC. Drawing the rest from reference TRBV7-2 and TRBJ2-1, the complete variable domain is GAGVSQSPSNKVTEKGKDVELRCDPISGHTALYWYRQSLGQGLEFLIYFQGNSAPDKSGLPSDRFSAERTGGSVSTLTIQRTQQEDSAVYLCASGQAYNEQFFGPGTRLTVL.